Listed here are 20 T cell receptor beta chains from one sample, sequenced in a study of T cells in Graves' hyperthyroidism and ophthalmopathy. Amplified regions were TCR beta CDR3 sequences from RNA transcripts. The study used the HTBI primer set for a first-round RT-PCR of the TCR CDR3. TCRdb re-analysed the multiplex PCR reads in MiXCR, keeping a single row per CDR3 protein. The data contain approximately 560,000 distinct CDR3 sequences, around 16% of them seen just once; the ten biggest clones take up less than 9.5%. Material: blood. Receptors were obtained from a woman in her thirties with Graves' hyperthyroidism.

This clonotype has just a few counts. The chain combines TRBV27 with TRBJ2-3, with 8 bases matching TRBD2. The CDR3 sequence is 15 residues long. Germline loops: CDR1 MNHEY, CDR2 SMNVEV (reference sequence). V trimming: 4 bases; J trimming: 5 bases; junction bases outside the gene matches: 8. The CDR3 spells CASSSLLADIDTQYF. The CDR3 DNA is TGTGCCAGCAGTTCTTTACTAGCGGATATAGATACGCAGTATTTT.

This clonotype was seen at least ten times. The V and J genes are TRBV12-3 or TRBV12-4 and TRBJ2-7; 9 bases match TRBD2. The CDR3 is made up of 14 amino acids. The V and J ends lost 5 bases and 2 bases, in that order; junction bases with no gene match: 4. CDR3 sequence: CASSVTSGPYEQYF. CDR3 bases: TGTGCCAGCAGTGTCACTAGCGGGCCCTACGAGCAGTACTTC.

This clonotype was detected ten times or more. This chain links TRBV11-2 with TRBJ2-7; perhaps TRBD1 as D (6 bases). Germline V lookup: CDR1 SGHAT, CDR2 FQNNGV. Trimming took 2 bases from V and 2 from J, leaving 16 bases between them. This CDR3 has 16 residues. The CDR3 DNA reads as TGTGCCAGCAGCTTAATCAAGCGGACAGAGCCCTACGAGCAGTACTTC. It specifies CASSLIKRTEPYEQYF.

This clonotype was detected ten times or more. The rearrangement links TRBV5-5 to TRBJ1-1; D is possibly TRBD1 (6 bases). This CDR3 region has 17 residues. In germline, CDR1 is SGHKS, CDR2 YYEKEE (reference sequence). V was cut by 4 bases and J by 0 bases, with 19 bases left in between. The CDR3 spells CASSPTGLLRMNTEAFF. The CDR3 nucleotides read TGTGCCAGCAGCCCCACAGGGTTATTACGCATGAACACTGAAGCTTTCTTT.

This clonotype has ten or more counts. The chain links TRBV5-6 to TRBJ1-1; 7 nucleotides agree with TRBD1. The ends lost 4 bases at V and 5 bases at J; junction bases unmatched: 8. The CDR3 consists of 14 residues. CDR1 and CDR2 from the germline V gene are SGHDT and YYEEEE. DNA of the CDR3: TGTGCCAGCAGCCTGGGACAGCTGTTGACTGAAGCTTTCTTT. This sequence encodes CASSLGQLLTEAFF.

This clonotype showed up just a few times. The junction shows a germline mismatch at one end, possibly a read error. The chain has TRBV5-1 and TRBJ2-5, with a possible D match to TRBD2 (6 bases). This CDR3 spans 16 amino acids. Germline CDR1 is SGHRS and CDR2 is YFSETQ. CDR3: CASSLLGGRGQETQYF. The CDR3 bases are TGTGCCAGCAGCTTGTTGGGCGGGCGGGGACAAGAGACCCAGTACTTC.

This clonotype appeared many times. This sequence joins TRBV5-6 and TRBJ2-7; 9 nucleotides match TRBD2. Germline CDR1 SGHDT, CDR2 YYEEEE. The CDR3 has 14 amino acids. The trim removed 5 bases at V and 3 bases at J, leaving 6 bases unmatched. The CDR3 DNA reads TGTGCCAGCAGACAATGGACTAGCGACTACGAGCAGTACTTC. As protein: CASRQWTSDYEQYF.

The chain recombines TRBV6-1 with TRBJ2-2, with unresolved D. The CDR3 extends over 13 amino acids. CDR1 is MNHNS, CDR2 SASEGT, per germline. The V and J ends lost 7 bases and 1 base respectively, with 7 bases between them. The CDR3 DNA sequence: TGTGCCAGCATGGGCGGGAACACCGGGGAGCTGTTTTTT. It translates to CASMGGNTGELFF.

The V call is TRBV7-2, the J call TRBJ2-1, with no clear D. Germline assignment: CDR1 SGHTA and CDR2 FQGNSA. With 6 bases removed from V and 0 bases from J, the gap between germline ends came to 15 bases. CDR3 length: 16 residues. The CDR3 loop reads CASSLDRESSYNEQFF. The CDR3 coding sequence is TGTGCCAGCAGTCTCGATCGTGAGAGCTCCTACAATGAGCAGTTCTTC.

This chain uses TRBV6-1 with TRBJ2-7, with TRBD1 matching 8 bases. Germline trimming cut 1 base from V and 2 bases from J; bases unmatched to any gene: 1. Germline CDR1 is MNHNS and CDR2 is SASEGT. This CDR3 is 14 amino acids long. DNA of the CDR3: TGTGCCAGCAGTGAAGGGACAGGGACCTACGAGCAGTACTTC. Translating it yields CASSEGTGTYEQYF.

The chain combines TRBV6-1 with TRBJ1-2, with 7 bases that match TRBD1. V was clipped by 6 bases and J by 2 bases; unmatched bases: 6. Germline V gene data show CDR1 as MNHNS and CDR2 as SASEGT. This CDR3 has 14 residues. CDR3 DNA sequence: TGTGCCAGCAGCAGAGGGACAGAGAACTATGGCTACACCTTC. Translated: CASSRGTENYGYTF.

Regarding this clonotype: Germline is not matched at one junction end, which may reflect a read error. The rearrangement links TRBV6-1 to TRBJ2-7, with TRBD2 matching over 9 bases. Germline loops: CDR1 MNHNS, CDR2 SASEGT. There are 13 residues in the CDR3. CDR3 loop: CAGRLAASYELYF. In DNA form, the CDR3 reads TGTGCCGGAAGACTAGCGGCCTCCTACGAGCTGTACTTC.

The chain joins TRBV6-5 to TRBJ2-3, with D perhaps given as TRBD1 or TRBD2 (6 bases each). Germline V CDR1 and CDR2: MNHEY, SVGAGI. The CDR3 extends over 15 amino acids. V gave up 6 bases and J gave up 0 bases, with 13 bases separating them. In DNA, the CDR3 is TGTGCCAGCAGGGACTCGGGGGCCAGCACAGATACGCAGTATTTT. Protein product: CASRDSGASTDTQYF.

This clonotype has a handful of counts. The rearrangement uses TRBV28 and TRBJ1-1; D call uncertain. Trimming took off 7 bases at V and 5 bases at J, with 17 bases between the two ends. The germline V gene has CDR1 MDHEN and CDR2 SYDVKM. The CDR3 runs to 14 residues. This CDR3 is CASTNTGQGTEAFF. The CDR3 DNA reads TGTGCCAGCACAAATACGGGCCAAGGGACTGAAGCTTTCTTT.

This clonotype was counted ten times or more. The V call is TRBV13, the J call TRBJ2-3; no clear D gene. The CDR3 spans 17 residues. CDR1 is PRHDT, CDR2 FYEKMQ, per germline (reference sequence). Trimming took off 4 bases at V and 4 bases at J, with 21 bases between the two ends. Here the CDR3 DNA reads TGTGCCAGCAGCTCGAAGACCGCACGCCTCAGTGCAGATACGCAGTATTTT. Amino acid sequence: CASSSKTARLSADTQYF.

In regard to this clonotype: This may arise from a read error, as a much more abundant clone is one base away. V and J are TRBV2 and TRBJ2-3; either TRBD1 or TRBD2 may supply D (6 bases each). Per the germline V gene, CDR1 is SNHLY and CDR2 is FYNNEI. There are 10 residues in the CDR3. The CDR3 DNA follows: TGTGTCAGCAGGGGACTCCTCCAGTATTTT. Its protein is CVSRGLLQYF.

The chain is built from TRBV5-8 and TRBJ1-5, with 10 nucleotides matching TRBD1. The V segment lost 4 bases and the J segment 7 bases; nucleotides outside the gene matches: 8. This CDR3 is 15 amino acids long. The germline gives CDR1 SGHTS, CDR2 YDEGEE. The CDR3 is CASSRPGTGVQPQHF. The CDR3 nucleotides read TGTGCCAGCAGCCGTCCCGGGACAGGGGTCCAGCCCCAGCATTTT. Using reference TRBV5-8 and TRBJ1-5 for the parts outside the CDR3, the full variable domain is EAGVTQSPTHLIKTRGQQATLRCSPISGHTSVYWYQQALGLGLQFLLWYDEGEERNRGNFPPRFSGRQFPNYSSELNVNALELEDSALYLCASSRPGTGVQPQHFGDGTRLSIL.

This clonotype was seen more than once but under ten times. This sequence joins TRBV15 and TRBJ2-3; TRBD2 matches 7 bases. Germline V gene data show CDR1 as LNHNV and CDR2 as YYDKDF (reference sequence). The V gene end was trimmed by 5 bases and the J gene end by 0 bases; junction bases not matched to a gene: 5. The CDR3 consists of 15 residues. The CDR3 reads CATSPRLASTDTQYF. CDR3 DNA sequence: TGTGCCACCAGCCCTCGACTAGCTAGCACAGATACGCAGTATTTT. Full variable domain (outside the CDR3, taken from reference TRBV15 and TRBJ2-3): DAMVIQNPRYQVTQFGKPVTLSCSQTLNHNVMYWYQQKSSQAPKLLFHYYDKDFNNEADTPDNFQSRRPNTSFCFLDIRSPGLGDTAMYLCATSPRLASTDTQYFGPGTRLTVL.

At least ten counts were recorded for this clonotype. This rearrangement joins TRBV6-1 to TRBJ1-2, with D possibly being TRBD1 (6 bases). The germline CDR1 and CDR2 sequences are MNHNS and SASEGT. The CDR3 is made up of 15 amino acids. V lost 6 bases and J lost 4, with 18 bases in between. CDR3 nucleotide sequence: TGTGCCAGCAGAACGACAGGCGGCGCGCTCTATGGCTACACCTTC. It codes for CASRTTGGALYGYTF.

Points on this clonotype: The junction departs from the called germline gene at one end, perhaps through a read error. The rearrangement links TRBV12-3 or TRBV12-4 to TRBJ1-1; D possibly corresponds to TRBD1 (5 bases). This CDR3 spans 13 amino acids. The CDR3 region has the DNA TGTGCCAGCAGCCTACAGGTGAACACTGAAGCTTCCTTT. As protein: CASSLQVNTEASF.